This T cell receptor beta chain was sequenced in a study of blood T cells in healthy people across ages. V was trimmed by 0 bases and J by 14 bases, leaving 15 bases between them. Looked up from germline, CDR1 is MGHRA and CDR2 is YSYEKL. This CDR3 comprises 13 residues. Isolated PBMCs totaled at least 7 million in each sample. A sample-barcoded 5' primer and a J-beta primer mix were used in a second PCR of roughly 7 to 11 cycles. TCRdb fed the 5' RACE reads into MiXCR, producing one record per CDR3 protein. The sample includes about 800,000 distinct CDR3 sequences, just under 25% of them seen just once. Separately, the same data were catalogued under a study of T cells of mothers and their children.

This sequence was found in a boy aged 5-17 years in good health. J is TRBJ2-3 and V is TRBV4-1; D tentatively reads TRBD1 or TRBD2 (5 bases each). Material: blood. This CDR3 reads CASSQERDRPGYF. CDR3 sequence (DNA): TGCGCCAGCAGCCAAGAACGGGACCGACCGGGGTATTTT.